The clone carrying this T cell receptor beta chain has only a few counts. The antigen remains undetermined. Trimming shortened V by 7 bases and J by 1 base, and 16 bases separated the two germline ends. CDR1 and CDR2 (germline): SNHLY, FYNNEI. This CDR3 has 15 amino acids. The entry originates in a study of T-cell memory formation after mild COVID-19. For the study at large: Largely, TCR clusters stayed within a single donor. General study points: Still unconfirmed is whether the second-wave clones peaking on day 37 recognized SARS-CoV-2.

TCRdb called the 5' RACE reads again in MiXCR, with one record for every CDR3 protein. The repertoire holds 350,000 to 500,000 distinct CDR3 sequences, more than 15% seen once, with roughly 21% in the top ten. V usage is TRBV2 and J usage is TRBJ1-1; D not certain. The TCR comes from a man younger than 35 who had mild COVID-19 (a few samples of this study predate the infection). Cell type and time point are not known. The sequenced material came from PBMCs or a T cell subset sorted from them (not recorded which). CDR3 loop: CASIRPGNRNTEAFF. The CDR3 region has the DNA TGTGCCAGCATCCGTCCGGGTAATAGGAACACTGAAGCTTTCTTT.